This is a list of T cell receptor beta chains from one sample in a study of blood T cells in healthy people across ages. TCRdb recomputed calls from the 5' RACE reads with MiXCR, one row per CDR3 protein. The table lists hundreds of thousands of distinct CDR3 sequences, more than 25% of them singletons. The sample consisted of blood. The receptor source for this set is a woman aged 80 or over in good health. Each CDR3 is given with its conserved first and last residue. The D gene is left open where the match is weak. Size is omitted from some rows. Given values are once, few, many or a class for expanded clones.

TRBJ2-3,16,TRBV10-3,many,TRBD2,TGTGCCATCAGCGATACCGGGACTAGCGGGGGTAATACGCAGTATTTT,CAISDTGTSGGNTQYF
TRBJ2-2,16,TRBV5-1,few,NA,TGTGCCAGCAGCTTAGGGGCCACCGCGAACACCGGGGAGCTGTTTTTT,CASSLGATANTGELFF
TRBJ2-3,14,TRBV6-1,many,NA,TGTGCCAGCAGTCCGCGGACCGCCGCAGATACGCAGTATTTT,CASSPRTAADTQYF
TRBJ2-3,13,TRBV7-2,few,NA,TGTGCCAGCAGCACCAGACCGGGAGATACGCAGTATTTT,CASSTRPGDTQYF
TRBJ1-2,16,TRBV4-3,once,TRBD1,TGCGCCAGCAGCCAAGCACTGTCACAGGGGGTAGGTGGCTACACCTTC,CASSQALSQGVGGYTF
TRBJ1-1,13,TRBV20-1,few,NA,TGCAGTGCTAGCCTGATGTTGAACACTGAAGCTTTCTTT,CSASLMLNTEAFF
TRBJ2-4,11,TRBV6-2/TRBV6-3,NA,NA,TGTGCCAGCCGTAGGGCGGACATTCAGTACTTC,CASRRADIQYF
TRBJ1-2,14,TRBV6-2/TRBV6-3,NA,NA,TGTACCAGCAGCCCGATAAAGAATGTAGATGGCTACACCTTC,CTSSPIKNVDGYTF
TRBJ2-1,16,TRBV2,NA,TRBD2,TGTGCCACCCCAACGGCTAGCGGGGGGTTTTACAATGAGCAGTTCTTC,CATPTASGGFYNEQFF
TRBJ2-5,15,TRBV5-4,many,NA,TGTGCCAGCAGCCGGGGTGTTCTGGGAGAAGAGACCCAGTACTTC,CASSRGVLGEETQYF
TRBJ1-4,14,TRBV7-9,NA,NA,TGTGCCAGCAGTACACAGGCTAGCAATGAAAAACTGTTTTTT,CASSTQASNEKLFF
TRBJ2-7,13,TRBV4-2,NA,TRBD1,TGTGCCAGCAGCCAGCGACAGGGGGACGAGCAGTACTTC,CASSQRQGDEQYF
TRBJ2-5,11,TRBV3-1,many,NA,TGTGCCAGCAGCCAAAGAGGGACCCAGTACTTC,CASSQRGTQYF
TRBJ2-7,14,TRBV7-9,few,TRBD1,TGTGCCAGCAGAATGGACAGGGGGCCCTACGAGCAGTACTTC,CASRMDRGPYEQYF
TRBJ1-2,14,TRBV7-2,few,NA,TGTGCCAGCAGCTTAGCAACTGATGTATGGGGCTACACCTTC,CASSLATDVWGYTF
TRBJ2-1,14,TRBV12-3/TRBV12-4,NA,NA,TGTGCCAGCAGTTTTAATAGCGGTCGGCGTGAGCAGTTCTTC,CASSFNSGRREQFF
TRBJ2-5,14,TRBV7-2,once,TRBD1,TGTGCCAGCAGTCGAACAGGGGGATACGAGACCCAGTACTTC,CASSRTGGYETQYF
TRBJ2-7,11,TRBV6-5,once,NA,TGTGCCGGCAGTTCCCTCTACGAGCAGTACTTC,CAGSSLYEQYF
TRBJ2-3,12,TRBV12-3/TRBV12-4,once,NA,TGTGCCAGCAGTCTAAGAACAGATACGCTGTATTTT,CASSLRTDTLYF
TRBJ2-4,16,TRBV7-2,many,TRBD1,TGTGCCAGCAGCCGACAGGGGCCCTTAGCCAAAAACATTCAGTACTTC,CASSRQGPLAKNIQYF
TRBJ1-5,13,TRBV20-1,NA,NA,TGCAGTGCTAGAGAGGCGAGGTCCCAGCCCCAGCATTTT,CSAREARSQPQHF
TRBJ1-2,14,TRBV29-1,many,NA,TGCAGCGTTGTTTCCCCTCCGGGGGGTTACGGCTACACCTTC,CSVVSPPGGYGYTF
TRBJ2-1,16,TRBV24-1,many,NA,TGTGCCACCAGTGATAGTAGGGGGGGGGATTACAATGAGCAGTTCTTC,CATSDSRGGDYNEQFF
TRBJ2-3,14,TRBV9,NA,NA,TGTGCCAGCAGCTCCCCTAGGGGGGCAGATACGCAGTATTTT,CASSSPRGADTQYF
TRBJ1-2,13,TRBV7-9,NA,NA,TGTGCCAGCAGCCAGGACGGAATCTATGGCTACACCTTC,CASSQDGIYGYTF
TRBJ2-1,15,TRBV3-1,many,NA,TGTGCCAGCAGCCAAGATAACAGAAATTACAATGAGCAGTTCTTC,CASSQDNRNYNEQFF
TRBJ1-2,12,TRBV5-1,many,NA,TGCGCCAGTACCCAAGCGGGGATTTACTACACCTTC,CASTQAGIYYTF
TRBJ2-1,14,TRBV20-1,few,NA,TGCAGTGCTAGGGGGGGTCTAGGAGTAAATGAGCAGTTCTTC,CSARGGLGVNEQFF
TRBJ2-1,15,TRBV7-9,NA,NA,TGTGCCAGCAGCTTAGTACTAGATGCAGGTAATGAGCAGTTCTTC,CASSLVLDAGNEQFF
TRBJ2-5,16,TRBV27,NA,NA,TGTGCCAGCAGCCAAGACCGGACACAGGGCCAAGAGACCCAGTACTTC,CASSQDRTQGQETQYF
TRBJ2-7,14,TRBV27,many,TRBD1,TGTGCCAGCAGACTGGGACAGGGGTATGGCGAGCAGTACTTC,CASRLGQGYGEQYF
TRBJ2-2,15,TRBV5-1,NA,TRBD1,TGCGCCAGCAGCTCGACAGGGGTTAACACCGGGGAGCTGTTTTTT,CASSSTGVNTGELFF
TRBJ2-6,16,TRBV7-7,few,TRBD1,TGTGCTAGCAGCATTGGGACAGGGGCTGGGGCCAACGTCCTGACTTTC,CASSIGTGAGANVLTF
TRBJ2-3,17,TRBV15,few,TRBD2,TGTGCCACCAGCAGAACGGGGGGACTAGCGGGGGTAGATACGCAGTATTTT,CATSRTGGLAGVDTQYF
TRBJ2-3,14,TRBV12-3/TRBV12-4,few,NA,TGTGCCAGCAGTTTTGGGGTGCGAGCAGATGCGCAGTATTTT,CASSFGVRADAQYF
TRBJ1-4,12,TRBV7-9,many,NA,TGTGCCAGCAGCCAGACAGTGGAAAAACTGTTTTTT,CASSQTVEKLFF
TRBJ2-5,15,TRBV12-3/TRBV12-4,NA,TRBD2,TGTGCCAGCAGCCCTAGACTAGCGGGGAGGCAGACCCAGTACTTC,CASSPRLAGRQTQYF
TRBJ2-3,15,TRBV7-9,NA,NA,TGTGCCAGCAGCCTACCGCAGGGTGGCACAGATACGCAGTATTTT,CASSLPQGGTDTQYF
TRBJ2-2,17,TRBV6-2/TRBV6-3,few,NA,TGTGCCAGCAGTTACTTTACGACAGCTTCGAACACCGGGGAGCTGTTTTTT,CASSYFTTASNTGELFF
TRBJ2-3,17,TRBV6-6,many,NA,TGTGCCAGCAGTTACTCAGTCGCGGCGGGGGCCACAGATACGCAGTATTTT,CASSYSVAAGATDTQYF
TRBJ2-3,19,TRBV7-6,many,TRBD2,TGTGCCAGCAGCTTAGAGCGGTTGGGGGCGGGGGGGCCGCCAGATACGCAGTATTTT,CASSLERLGAGGPPDTQYF
TRBJ1-1,15,TRBV7-8,few,TRBD1,TGTGCCAGCAGCTCGACGGACAGGGGGGTTACTGAAGCTTTCTTT,CASSSTDRGVTEAFF
TRBJ2-4,13,TRBV5-1,once,TRBD2,TGCGCCAGCAGCTTGATAGCGGGAGACATTCAGTACTTC,CASSLIAGDIQYF
TRBJ2-5,14,TRBV6-5,NA,NA,TGTGCCAGCAGCTCTGTGGCCGGCGTTATAGAGCAGTACTTC,CASSSVAGVIEQYF
TRBJ2-3,15,TRBV12-3/TRBV12-4,NA,NA,TGTGCCAGCAGACAACAGCGAGCGAGCACAGATACGCAGTATTTT,CASRQQRASTDTQYF